This T cell receptor (beta chain) was sequenced for a study of T-cell reconstitution after alpha-beta-depleted transplantation in children. The CDR3 covers 13 residues. Trimming removed 6 bases at V and 0 bases at J, with 12 bases between. Germline V gene lookup returns CDR1 DFQATT and CDR2 SNEGSKA (reference sequence). In this sample, this clonotype turned up a few times. A TCRbeta library incorporating unique molecular identifiers was prepared. MiXCR, applied by TCRdb to the PCR reads, yields one record per CDR3 protein. The repertoire holds nearly 550,000 distinct CDR3 sequences, with about 18% as singletons.

The specimen comprised PBMCs from the stem cell graft donor, sampled from the stem cell graft. The J gene is TRBJ2-7, the V gene TRBV20-1; D might be TRBD2 (5 bases). The source of this sequence is a human donor who donated a stem cell graft to a child with acute lymphoblastic leukemia. The CDR3 DNA reads as TGCAGTGCCCTGGACTGGAACTCCTACGAGCAGTACTTC. Translation gives CSALDWNSYEQYF.